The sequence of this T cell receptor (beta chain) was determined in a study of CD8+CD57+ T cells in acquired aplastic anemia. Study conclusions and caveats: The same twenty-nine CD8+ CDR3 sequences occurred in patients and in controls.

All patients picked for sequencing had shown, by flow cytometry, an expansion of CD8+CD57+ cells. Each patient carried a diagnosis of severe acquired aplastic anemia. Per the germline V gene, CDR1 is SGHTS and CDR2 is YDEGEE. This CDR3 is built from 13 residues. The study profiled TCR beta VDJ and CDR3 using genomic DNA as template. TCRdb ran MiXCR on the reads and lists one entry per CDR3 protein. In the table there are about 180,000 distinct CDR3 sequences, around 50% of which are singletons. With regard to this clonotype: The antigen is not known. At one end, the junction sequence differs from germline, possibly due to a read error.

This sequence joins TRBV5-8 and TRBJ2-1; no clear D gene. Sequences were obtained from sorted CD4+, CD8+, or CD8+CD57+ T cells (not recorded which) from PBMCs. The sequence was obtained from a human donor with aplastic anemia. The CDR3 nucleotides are TGTGCCAGCACCTTGTCGTACGGAAATGAGCAGTTCTTC. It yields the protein CASTLSYGNEQFF.